These 15 T cell receptor beta chains came from one sample sequenced in a study of T cells in Graves' hyperthyroidism and ophthalmopathy. TCR beta CDR3 regions were amplified from RNA. Primed by the HTBI set, a first-round RT-PCR was run on the TCR CDR3. Using its own MiXCR run on the multiplex PCR reads, TCRdb lists one record per CDR3 protein. This table has 480,000 or so distinct CDR3 sequences, approximately 49% appearing once. The material sequenced was peripheral blood or thyroid tissue (not recorded which). These receptors all stem from an adult woman with Graves' disease, either hyperthyroidism or ophthalmopathy (not recorded which).

In DNA, the CDR3 is TGTGCCAGCAGCCAAGACAGGGGGAGGAATTCACCCCTCCACTTT. Its protein is CASSQDRGRNSPLHF. J is TRBJ1-6 and V is TRBV14, with 7 bases matching TRBD1. The CDR3 has 15 residues. The germline gives CDR1 SGHDN, CDR2 FVKESK. V gave up 0 bases and J gave up 7 bases; unmatched junction bases: 3.

This clonotype was picked up one time. This chain uses TRBV19 with TRBJ2-2; D gene ambiguous. Germline V lookup: CDR1 LNHDA, CDR2 SQIVND (reference sequence). CDR3 length: 13 amino acids. Trimming removed 3 bases from V and 6 bases from J, with 8 bases in between. CDR3 in amino acids: CASSILVAGELFF. The CDR3 region has the DNA TGTGCCAGTAGTATCCTGGTCGCCGGGGAGCTGTTTTTT.

V gene TRBV7-8 combines with J gene TRBJ2-2; TRBD2 is a possible D gene (6 bases). This CDR3 has 16 amino acids. Germline CDR1 reads SGHVS; CDR2 reads FQNEAQ. V was clipped by 2 bases and J by 5 bases, with 15 bases between them. The DNA of the CDR3 is TGTGCCAGCAGCTTATTCGCGGGGACGGGGACCGGGGAGCTGTTTTTT. It is translated as CASSLFAGTGTGELFF.

CDR3 sequence: CASGTSGEETQHF. CDR3 nucleotides: TGTGCCAGCGGGACTAGCGGGGAAGAGACCCAGCATTTT. The chain employs TRBV6-1 and TRBJ1-5, with a possible D match to TRBD1 (5 bases). The V and J ends lost 8 bases and 11 bases respectively, with 19 bases between them. The CDR3 totals 13 residues. CDR1 is MNHNS, CDR2 SASEGT, per germline.

This clonotype was seen a few times. The gene calls are TRBV5-1 and TRBJ2-1, with TRBD2 matching over 11 bases. This CDR3 comprises 14 residues. Looked up from germline, CDR1 is SGHRS and CDR2 is YFSETQ. Germline trimming cut 4 bases from V and 8 bases from J; bases unmatched to any gene: 5. Here the CDR3 reads CASSVTSGSYEQFF. CDR3 nucleotides: TGCGCCAGCAGCGTCACTAGCGGGAGTTATGAGCAGTTCTTC.

This clonotype showed up just a few times. V and J are TRBV7-2 and TRBJ1-6, with 7 bases fitting TRBD1. Unmatched junction bases numbered 6, after V lost 4 bases and J lost 9 bases. CDR1 and CDR2 (germline): SGHTA, FQGNSA. The CDR3 extends over 14 amino acids. The chain's CDR3 is CASSSDRAASPLHF. CDR3 sequence (DNA): TGTGCCAGCAGCTCAGACAGGGCGGCTTCACCCCTCCACTTT.

This clonotype was found a few times. The CDR3 spells CASSAATRGYTF. CDR3 DNA sequence: TGTGCCAGCAGTGCTGCCACTCGGGGCTACACCTTC. The rearrangement links TRBV25-1 to TRBJ1-2; D unclear. Germline loops: CDR1 MGHDK, CDR2 SYGVNS. V gave up 4 bases and J gave up 8 bases, with 11 bases separating them. The CDR3 spans 12 residues.

V usage is TRBV7-2 and J usage is TRBJ1-1; the D gene is possibly TRBD1 (6 bases). The V and J ends lost 1 base and 3 bases respectively, with 9 bases between them. The CDR3 is made up of 14 amino acids. Germline assignment: CDR1 SGHTA and CDR2 FQGNSA. The CDR3 loop is CASSLGGRHTEAFF. CDR3 DNA: TGTGCCAGCAGCTTAGGGGGGCGGCACACTGAAGCTTTCTTT.

The table lists this clonotype with a few counts. J is TRBJ2-7 and V is TRBV20-1; D call uncertain. This CDR3 has 11 amino acids. CDR1 and CDR2 from the germline V gene are DFQATT and SNEGSKA (reference sequence). V gave up 3 bases and J gave up 5 bases, with 8 bases separating them. DNA of the CDR3: TGCAGTGCTAGGGAAACCGACGAGCAGTACTTC. Protein: CSARETDEQYF.

This clonotype has ten or more counts. The chain has TRBV19 and TRBJ2-2; 9 bases align to TRBD1. The V gene end was trimmed by 8 bases and the J gene end by 2 bases; junction bases not matched to a gene: 3. The germline V gene has CDR1 LNHDA and CDR2 SQIVND (reference sequence). This CDR3 has 14 residues. In DNA form, the CDR3 reads TGTGCCAGTGGGACAGGGATAAACACCGGGGAGCTGTTTTTT. This gives the protein CASGTGINTGELFF. Full variable domain (missing parts from reference TRBV19 and TRBJ2-2): DGGITQSPKYLFRKEGQNVTLSCEQNLNHDAMYWYRQDPGQGLRLIYYSQIVNDFQKGDIAEGYSVSREKKESFPLTVTSAQKNPTAFYLCASGTGINTGELFFGEGSRLTVL.

V is TRBV20-1 and J is TRBJ2-3, with TRBD2 identical over 8 bases. This CDR3 contains 17 residues. The ends lost 0 bases at V and 0 bases at J; junction bases unmatched: 8. Germline-derived CDR1 and CDR2 are DFQATT and SNEGSKA (reference sequence). The CDR3: CSARDDGRASSTDTQYF. CDR3 DNA sequence: TGCAGTGCTAGAGACGACGGGAGGGCTTCTAGCACAGATACGCAGTATTTT.

In the case of this clonotype: A much larger clone sits a single nucleotide away, making a read error possible. J is TRBJ1-2 and V is TRBV5-5, with D unresolved. CDR3 size: 12 residues. Trimming took 3 bases from V and 8 from J, leaving 11 bases between them. Per the germline V gene, CDR1 is SGHKS and CDR2 is YYEKEE (reference sequence). The CDR3 is CASSSERMGYTF. CDR3 nucleotide sequence: TGTGCCAGCAGCTCTGAGCGAATGGGCTACACCTTC.

This clonotype was seen ten or more times. CDR3 in DNA: TGTGCCAGCAGCCTTTATCGGACTAGCGGGGAGACCCAGTACTTC. Encoded protein: CASSLYRTSGETQYF. The chain uses TRBV7-2 and TRBJ2-5; TRBD2 matches 11 bases. Per germline, CDR1 SGHTA and CDR2 FQGNSA. The V gene end was trimmed by 5 bases and the J gene end by 5 bases; junction bases not matched to a gene: 7. This CDR3 is built from 15 residues.

This chain connects TRBV20-1 to TRBJ2-5; D is uncertain. Germline CDR1 reads DFQATT; CDR2 reads SNEGSKA (reference sequence). V lost 1 base and J 3 bases, leaving 9 bases between the germline ends. This CDR3 has 13 residues. For the CDR3, the DNA is TGCAGTGCTAGAGGGGGTCAGGAAGAGACCCAGTACTTC. This encodes CSARGGQEETQYF.

The chain uses TRBV5-1 and TRBJ2-7; possible D gene TRBD2, 6 bases. Germline V lookup: CDR1 SGHRS, CDR2 YFSETQ. Between the trimmed V and J ends, which lost 1 base and 4 bases, there was a span of 15 bases. The CDR3 loop spans 15 amino acids. The CDR3 coding sequence is TGCGCCAGCAGCTTGCGGTCCGGGAGAGAGTACGAGCAGTACTTC. The encoded protein is CASSLRSGREYEQYF.